The 22 T cell receptor beta chains below come from one sample, sequenced in a study of blood T cell repertoires in COVID-19. Here immunoSEQ multiplex PCR was the method, and the copy in TCRdb shows in-frame clones only, minus some. Of around 270,000 clones listed, about 90% are singletons. The sequenced sample consisted of PBMCs or T cells enriched from blood (not recorded which). Every receptor here comes from a woman in her thirties or forties who had been exposed to COVID-19.

This chain links TRBV19 with TRBJ1-6, with no clear D. Trimming removed 5 bases from V and 7 bases from J, with 9 bases in between. Germline CDR1 LNHDA, CDR2 SQIVND (reference sequence). The CDR3 consists of 13 residues. The DNA for the CDR3 is TGTGCCAGTAGTCGAGACGGGAATTCACCCCTCCACTTT. It yields the protein CASSRDGNSPLHF.

In DNA, the CDR3 is TGTGCCAGCACGGGGTACAGAGACTATGGCTACACCTTC. Translating it yields CASTGYRDYGYTF. This chain links TRBV6-5 with TRBJ1-2; no definite D call. CDR3 size: 13 residues. Trimming left V 7 bases short and J 3 bases short, with 12 bases between. Germline V CDR1 and CDR2: MNHEY, SVGAGI.

The rearrangement links TRBV29-1 to TRBJ1-4, with D hard to call. V was trimmed by 7 bases and J by 6 bases, leaving 9 bases between them. Germline V CDR1 and CDR2: SQVTM, ANQGSEA. The CDR3 runs to 11 residues. This CDR3 reads CSAVTDEKLFF. Written as DNA, the CDR3 is TGCAGCGCCGTAACAGATGAAAAACTGTTTTTT.

V gene TRBV11-2 combines with J gene TRBJ2-5; 7 bases are a match to TRBD2. This CDR3 has 16 residues. Unmatched junction bases numbered 8, after V lost 3 bases and J lost 1 base. Germline V CDR1 and CDR2: SGHAT, FQNNGV. The CDR3 region is CASSFKSRTSQETQYF. The CDR3, as DNA: TGTGCCAGCAGCTTTAAGTCCCGGACTAGCCAAGAGACCCAGTACTTC.

The chain couples TRBV29-1 to TRBJ2-2, with TRBD2 as a possible D gene (5 bases). The germline V and J ends were trimmed by 7 bases and 5 bases, with 17 bases remaining between them. The CDR3 runs 14 residues. The germline gives CDR1 SQVTM, CDR2 ANQGSEA. The CDR3 bases are TGCAGCGCCCGTAATGTCGGAGGAACCGGGGAGCTGTTTTTT. Its translation: CSARNVGGTGELFF.

This clone has at least ten counts. The chain links TRBV11-1 to TRBJ1-3; tentatively, D is TRBD1 (6 bases). Trimming left V 5 bases short and J 4 bases short, with 12 bases between. The length of the CDR3 is 14 residues. The germline V gene encodes CDR1 SGHAT and CDR2 FQDESV (reference sequence). CDR3 nucleotides: TGTGCCAGCAGCGACTGGGGGCTCGGAAACACCATATATTTT. The encoded protein is CASSDWGLGNTIYF.

The genes are TRBV6-4 and TRBJ2-7; TRBD2 matches 8 bases. After removal of 7 bases from V and 7 bases from J, the junction contained 18 bases not matched to a gene. Germline V gives CDR1 MRHNA, CDR2 SNTAGT. The CDR3 extends over 16 amino acids. DNA of the CDR3: TGTGCCAGCAACGGACTAGCCTCGTGTCTCTGGGATGAGCAGTACGTC. Translation: CASNGLASCLWDEQYV.

V is TRBV4-1 and J is TRBJ2-5; 7 bases agree with TRBD1. The germline CDR1 and CDR2 sequences are MGHRA and YSYEKL. The V and J ends lost 0 bases and 7 bases, in that order; junction bases with no gene match: 14. The CDR3 runs 17 residues. CDR3 nucleotides: TGCGCCAGCAGCCAAGAGGGGGTTAGGGGACAGAAGAGGACCCAGTACTTC. It translates to CASSQEGVRGQKRTQYF.

In DNA form, the CDR3 reads TGTGCCAGCGCCGAGGGGACAGTCAGTATTAGTAGCACAGATACGCAGTATTTT. It is translated as CASAEGTVSISSTDTQYF. V usage is TRBV5-8 and J usage is TRBJ2-3, with 7 bases fitting TRBD1. Trimming took 7 bases from V and 0 from J; bases not matched to a gene: 17. This CDR3 comprises 18 residues. Per germline, CDR1 SGHTS and CDR2 YDEGEE.

The chain combines TRBV7-2 with TRBJ2-7, with D possibly being TRBD1 (6 bases). The CDR3 runs 15 residues. Between the trimmed V and J ends, which lost 2 bases and 0 bases, there was a span of 11 bases. Germline loops: CDR1 SGHTA, CDR2 FQGNSA. CDR3 loop: CASSLTRTASYEQYF. In DNA, the CDR3 is TGTGCCAGCAGCTTAACCCGGACAGCCTCCTACGAGCAGTACTTC. Full variable domain (outside the CDR3, taken from reference TRBV7-2 and TRBJ2-7): GAGVSQSPSNKVTEKGKDVELRCDPISGHTALYWYRQSLGQGLEFLIYFQGNSAPDKSGLPSDRFSAERTGGSVSTLTIQRTQQEDSAVYLCASSLTRTASYEQYFGPGTRLTVT.

The chain is built from TRBV18 and TRBJ1-1; TRBD1 is a possible D gene (5 bases). The V gene lost 3 bases and the J gene lost 5 bases, with 13 bases spanning the gap. The CDR3 extends over 14 amino acids. Germline CDR1 KGHSH, CDR2 LQKENI. This CDR3 reads CASSPTDPGTEAFF. Here the CDR3 DNA reads TGTGCCAGCTCACCCACAGACCCAGGGACTGAAGCTTTCTTT.

The V gene is TRBV4-2, the J gene TRBJ1-6, with TRBD1 matching 8 bases. After removal of 0 bases from V and 7 bases from J, the junction contained 20 bases not matched to a gene. The CDR3 is 21 residues long. Germline lookup yields CDR1 LGHNA and CDR2 YNFKEQ. In DNA form, the CDR3 reads TGTGCCAGCAGCCAAGATGTCGGCAGGGGGCAAATAGGTTTCAAGAATTCACCCCTCCACTTT. It codes for CASSQDVGRGQIGFKNSPLHF.

The chain joins TRBV2 to TRBJ2-7; a weak D match, TRBD2 (5 bases). The germline CDR1 and CDR2 sequences are SNHLY and FYNNEI. The V and J ends lost 6 bases and 2 bases respectively, with 17 bases between them. The CDR3 totals 15 residues. The CDR3 DNA sequence: TGTGCCAGCAGCGCCCGGGCAGGACTTGCCTACGAGCAGTACGTC. This translates into CASSARAGLAYEQYV.

This chain joins TRBV5-5 and TRBJ1-1; D remains unclear. The CDR3 has 12 amino acids. The germline V gene encodes CDR1 SGHKS and CDR2 YYEKEE (reference sequence). V was cut by 5 bases and J by 4 bases, with 9 bases left in between. The chain's CDR3 is CASSVVATEAFF. The CDR3 nucleotides are TGTGCCAGCAGTGTGGTGGCCACTGAAGCTTTCTTT.

The rearrangement joins TRBV19 to TRBJ1-2; D remains unclear. The CDR3 extends over 12 amino acids. Germline assignment: CDR1 LNHDA and CDR2 SQIVND (reference sequence). With 3 bases removed from V and 5 bases from J, the gap between germline ends came to 7 bases. CDR3 region: CASSIQEYGYTF. In DNA form, the CDR3 reads TGTGCCAGTAGTATCCAGGAATATGGCTACACCTTC. Based on the CDR3 plus reference TRBV19 and TRBJ1-2, the full variable domain is DGGITQSPKYLFRKEGQNVTLSCEQNLNHDAMYWYRQDPGQGLRLIYYSQIVNDFQKGDIAEGYSVSREKKESFPLTVTSAQKNPTAFYLCASSIQEYGYTFGSGTRLTVV.

V usage is TRBV5-6 and J usage is TRBJ1-1, with TRBD1 matching 7 bases. Germline-derived CDR1 and CDR2 are SGHDT and YYEEEE. The CDR3 has 13 amino acids. Trimming removed 3 bases from V and 5 bases from J; junction bases left unmatched: 4. The CDR3 is CASSSLDRTEAFF. The CDR3 DNA reads as TGTGCCAGCAGCTCCCTGGACAGGACTGAAGCTTTCTTT.

The chain is built from TRBV19 and TRBJ1-1; D not resolved. This CDR3 is built from 15 residues. The V and J ends lost 3 bases and 10 bases respectively, with 21 bases between them. In germline, CDR1 is LNHDA, CDR2 SQIVND (reference sequence). The CDR3 region is CASSISLGLAMTAFF. CDR3 nucleotide sequence: TGTGCCAGTAGTATTTCCCTTGGTTTAGCCATGACAGCTTTCTTT. The complete variable domain, with remaining parts taken from reference TRBV19 and TRBJ1-1, reads DGGITQSPKYLFRKEGQNVTLSCEQNLNHDAMYWYRQDPGQGLRLIYYSQIVNDFQKGDIAEGYSVSREKKESFPLTVTSAQKNPTAFYLCASSISLGLAMTAFFGQGTRLTVV.

The rearrangement links TRBV9 to TRBJ1-1; D unclear. Per the germline V gene, CDR1 is SGDLS and CDR2 is YYNGEE. The CDR3 has 13 amino acids. V lost 6 bases, J lost 4 bases, and 13 bases lay in between. The CDR3 sequence is CASTADMGTEAFF. CDR3 coding DNA: TGTGCCAGCACCGCGGATATGGGCACTGAAGCTTTCTTT. Based on the CDR3 plus reference TRBV9 and TRBJ1-1, the full variable domain is DSGVTQTPKHLITATGQRVTLRCSPRSGDLSVYWYQQSLDQGLQFLIQYYNGEERAKGNILERFSAQQFPDLHSELNLSSLELGDSALYFCASTADMGTEAFFGQGTRLTVV.

This clone has only one observation. The J gene is TRBJ2-1, the V gene TRBV6-5; 10 positions match TRBD1. CDR3 length: 16 residues. Germline V lookup: CDR1 MNHEY, CDR2 SVGAGI. J lost 6 bases, V lost 3 bases, and 8 bases had no gene match. CDR3 in DNA: TGTGCCAGCAGTTATCAACCGGACAGGGGGGGCAATGAGCAGTTCTTC. Translating it yields CASSYQPDRGGNEQFF.

The chain has TRBV6-2 or TRBV6-3 and TRBJ1-1; TRBD1 matches at 7 bases. The CDR3 has 16 residues. Germline V CDR1 and CDR2: MNHEY, SVGEGT. V was clipped by 4 bases and J by 5 bases; unmatched bases: 13. Written as DNA, the CDR3 is TGTGCCAGCAGTTCCCCCTTGCTCTCAGGGGGAACTGAAGCTTTCTTT. Its translation: CASSSPLLSGGTEAFF.

The chain is built from TRBV12-3 or TRBV12-4 and TRBJ1-4; 7 bases match TRBD1. The CDR3 is made up of 13 amino acids. The V segment lost 6 bases and the J segment 4 bases; nucleotides outside the gene matches: 2. The CDR3 DNA sequence: TGTGCCAGCAGAGGACAGGTTAATGAAAAACTGTTTTTT. It yields the protein CASRGQVNEKLFF.

The chain joins TRBV7-3 to TRBJ2-5, with 8 bases that match TRBD1. The V segment lost 3 bases and the J segment 2 bases; nucleotides outside the gene matches: 5. The CDR3 loop spans 15 amino acids. The germline V gene encodes CDR1 SGHTA and CDR2 FQGTGA. CDR3 amino acids: CASSFSTGDQETQYF. CDR3 DNA sequence: TGTGCCAGCAGCTTTTCGACAGGGGATCAAGAGACCCAGTACTTC.